The clone carrying this T cell receptor beta chain was recorded a few times. Antigen specificity is unknown. The entry originates in a study of post-analysis software for immune sequencing data. Across the whole study: Clinical courses comprised relapsing-remitting, secondary progressive and progressive-relapsing multiple sclerosis. Study-wide results and limits: Clustering by F measure revealed strong co-clustering among samples prepared together in one batch. Multiple sclerosis was associated with a significant reduction in normalized Chao1 diversity relative to controls. When patients were compared with controls, five TRBV segments were more frequent, TRBV5-6, TRBV5-1 and TRBV20-1 among them.

cDNA libraries for TCR beta contained unique molecular identifiers. Each sample of roughly 0.9 to 10 million input T cells yielded roughly 500,000 cDNA molecules, so each molecule approximated one T cell. TCRdb re-derived calls from the PCR reads in MiXCR, one entry per CDR3 protein. Among hundreds of thousands of distinct CDR3 sequences listed, 39% were seen once. Deletions cut 6 bases from V and 3 bases from J, with 17 bases between. Germline V CDR1 and CDR2: SQVTM, ANQGSEA. The length of the CDR3 is 14 residues. Sequenced: blood. The source is a girl aged 2-9 years with multiple sclerosis. V usage is TRBV29-1 and J usage is TRBJ1-2; possibly TRBD1 for D (5 bases). The CDR3 DNA reads as TGCAGCGTCGAAACGACAGAGATCTACTATGGCTACACCTTC. As protein: CSVETTEIYYGYTF.